This TCR beta chain was obtained from a study of T cell responses to AZD1222 COVID-19 vaccine. The table came from immunoSEQ multiplex PCR; TCRdb's copy has only in-frame clones and leaves some out. Found here are about 83,000 clones, roughly 90% of them singletons; the top ten hold approximately 4.5%. J gave up 3 bases and V 1 base, and 19 bases lay outside the gene matches. Germline V gives CDR1 SGHRS, CDR2 YFSETQ. The CDR3 loop spans 20 amino acids. The chain recombines TRBV5-1 with TRBJ2-1, with 7 positions matching TRBD2. This TCR was recovered from an adult in good health. Source: peripheral blood, taken on day 0 of MenACWY control vaccination. The CDR3: CASSLSGAVWAGVSYNEQFF. CDR3 DNA: TGCGCCAGCAGCTTGTCTGGGGCCGTTTGGGCGGGGGTCAGCTACAATGAGCAGTTCTTC. Drawing the rest from reference TRBV5-1 and TRBJ2-1, the complete variable domain is KAGVTQTPRYLIKTRGQQVTLSCSPISGHRSVSWYQQTPGQGLQFLFEYFSETQRNKGNFPGRFSGRQFSNSRSEMNVSTLELGDSALYLCASSLSGAVWAGVSYNEQFFGPGTRLTVL.